This TCR beta chain is drawn from a study of blood T cell repertoires in COVID-19. Overall study: Samples representing acute and convalescent COVID-19 were sourced from the United States, Italy and Spain. The analysed material was cDNA or gDNA that came from T cells, B-cell-depleted T cells, or PBMCs.

Under the authors' procedure: Researchers report that nucleated cell counts were estimated from reference gene primer amplification. Profiled with immunoSEQ multiplex PCR; TCRdb holds only in-frame clones, not every one. Clone size and V and J calls were adopted from that table, with D and trimming inferred from the DNA. Of about 64,000 clones detected, 65% to 90% appear once; the ten largest clones hold approximately 5.6%. The germline gives CDR1 KGHDR, CDR2 SFDVKD. V shed 5 bases, J shed 4 bases, and the junction held 10 bases outside the gene matches. The CDR3 extends over 17 amino acids. Source material: peripheral blood. This sequence originates from a woman aged 55-75 years with acute or convalescent COVID-19. The gene calls are TRBV24-1 and TRBJ2-2, with 9 bases that match TRBD2. As DNA, the CDR3 is TGTGCCACCAGTGTCGGCGGGGGGGTCAGTTTCACCGGGGAGCTGTTTTTT. It yields the protein CATSVGGGVSFTGELFF.